Presented here are 19 T cell receptor beta chains from one specimen sequenced in a study of T cell responses to AZD1222 COVID-19 vaccine. The table came from immunoSEQ multiplex PCR; TCRdb's copy has only in-frame clones and leaves some out. The sample has about 19,000 clones; roughly 76% are singletons. The material sequenced was peripheral blood, taken 28 days after the second AZD1222 dose. These TCRs come from an adult who received the AZD1222 COVID-19 vaccine.

The rearrangement joins TRBV29-1 to TRBJ2-1, with 9 bases lining up with TRBD2. J gave up 2 bases and V 6 bases, and 8 bases lay outside the gene matches. The CDR3 runs 15 residues. Germline CDR1 reads SQVTM; CDR2 reads ANQGSEA. The CDR3 region is CSVAGGQGPYNEQFF. The CDR3 DNA sequence: TGCAGCGTCGCGGGGGGGCAGGGCCCCTACAATGAGCAGTTCTTC.

The rearrangement uses TRBV5-6 and TRBJ2-6; D gene ambiguous. This CDR3 comprises 15 residues. The V gene lost 0 bases and the J gene lost 0 bases, with 4 bases spanning the gap. Looked up from germline, CDR1 is SGHDT and CDR2 is YYEEEE. As DNA, the CDR3 is TGTGCCAGCAGCTTGGGGGTCTCTGGGGCCAACGTCCTGACTTTC. Translating gives CASSLGVSGANVLTF.

The V and J genes are TRBV28 and TRBJ2-6; the D is unclear. The CDR3 length is 22 residues. Germline CDR1 reads MDHEN; CDR2 reads SYDVKM. V lost 6 bases, J lost 1 base, and 31 bases lay in between. CDR3: CASSPNRVIAAHYSSGANVLTF. The DNA for the CDR3 is TGTGCCAGCAGCCCCAACCGGGTGATCGCTGCCCACTACTCTTCTGGGGCCAACGTCCTGACTTTC.

The rearrangement joins TRBV9 to TRBJ2-2; D gene unclear. Trimming removed 3 bases from V and 0 bases from J, with 6 bases in between. The CDR3 totals 14 residues. Per germline, CDR1 SGDLS and CDR2 YYNGEE. Written as DNA, the CDR3 is TGTGCCAGCAGCGCAAGACCGAACACCGGGGAGCTGTTTTTT. Encoded protein: CASSARPNTGELFF. The entire variable domain, with the rest obtained from reference TRBV9 and TRBJ2-2, is as follows: DSGVTQTPKHLITATGQRVTLRCSPRSGDLSVYWYQQSLDQGLQFLIQYYNGEERAKGNILERFSAQQFPDLHSELNLSSLELGDSALYFCASSARPNTGELFFGEGSRLTVL.

This clone came up a few times. This chain joins TRBV18 and TRBJ1-4; no definite D call. This CDR3 is built from 14 residues. Germline V CDR1 and CDR2: KGHSH, LQKENI. V gave up 4 bases and J gave up 4 bases, with 10 bases separating them. As DNA, the CDR3 is TGTGCCAGCTCACAACGGCAGAATAATGAAAAACTGTTTTTT. Amino acids: CASSQRQNNEKLFF. Supplemented by reference TRBV18 and TRBJ1-4, the full variable domain reads NAGVMQNPRHLVRRRGQEARLRCSPMKGHSHVYWYRQLPEEGLKFMVYLQKENIIDESGMPKERFSAEFPKEGPSILRIQQVVRGDSAAYFCASSQRQNNEKLFFGSGTQLSVL.

With regard to this clone: This sample includes further DNA sequences coding for the same CDR3. This chain uses TRBV18 with TRBJ1-1; D is uncertain. In germline, CDR1 is KGHSH, CDR2 LQKENI. The V gene lost 1 base and the J gene lost 1 base, with 4 bases spanning the gap. This CDR3 comprises 13 residues. CDR3 sequence reads: CASSPQGNTEAFF. In DNA form, the CDR3 reads TGTGCCAGCTCACCACAGGGGAACACTGAAGCTTTCTTT.

The chain employs TRBV7-2 and TRBJ1-4; D is possibly TRBD1 (6 bases). CDR3 length: 13 residues. Between the trimmed V and J ends, which lost 2 bases and 8 bases, there was a span of 9 bases. Germline CDR1 is SGHTA and CDR2 is FQGNSA. CDR3 protein: CASSLTGTEKLFF. The CDR3 DNA reads TGTGCCAGCAGCTTAACAGGGACCGAAAAACTGTTTTTT.

The chain links TRBV7-2 to TRBJ2-2; TRBD1 aligns across 7 bases. Germline V gene sequence: CDR1 SGHTA, CDR2 FQGNSA. V trimming: 3 bases; J trimming: 0 bases; junction bases outside the gene matches: 4. This CDR3 is built from 16 residues. Here the CDR3 reads CASSFVGTANTGELFF. In DNA, the CDR3 is TGTGCCAGCAGCTTCGTGGGGACAGCGAACACCGGGGAGCTGTTTTTT.

This sequence joins TRBV5-8 and TRBJ2-7; 10 bases line up with TRBD1. The CDR3 is made up of 15 amino acids. V shed 0 bases, J shed 9 bases, and the junction held 9 bases outside the gene matches. Germline V gene data show CDR1 as SGHTS and CDR2 as YDEGEE. The CDR3 protein is CASSLGVGQGEAQYF. CDR3 DNA: TGTGCCAGCAGCTTGGGGGTCGGACAGGGGGAAGCGCAGTACTTC.

This chain links TRBV5-6 with TRBJ1-1; D not certain. Germline V gene data show CDR1 as SGHDT and CDR2 as YYEEEE. The CDR3 loop spans 13 amino acids. The V and J ends lost 2 bases and 1 base respectively, with 6 bases between them. CDR3 nucleotide sequence: TGTGCCAGCAGCTTTCGCAGGAACACTGAAGCTTTCTTT. This translates into CASSFRRNTEAFF.

The V call is TRBV4-1, the J call TRBJ1-5; possible D gene TRBD1, 6 bases. CDR1 and CDR2 (germline): MGHRA, YSYEKL. The CDR3 covers 15 residues. V was pared by 1 base and J by 3 bases, with 10 bases between. This CDR3 is CASSQVEGDNQPQHF. The CDR3 DNA sequence: TGCGCCAGCAGCCAAGTGGAGGGGGACAATCAGCCCCAGCATTTT.

This chain joins TRBV5-1 and TRBJ2-1; the match to TRBD2 covers 14 bases. J lost 2 bases, V lost 4 bases, and 8 bases had no gene match. This CDR3 spans 18 amino acids. CDR1 and CDR2 (germline): SGHRS, YFSETQ. CDR3 nucleotide sequence: TGCGCCAGCAGCCTGACTAGCGGGGGGGCCTTCACCTACAATGAGCAGTTCTTC. Amino acids: CASSLTSGGAFTYNEQFF.

V gene TRBV5-1 combines with J gene TRBJ1-1, with D possibly TRBD1 on 5 matching bases. Deletions cut 3 bases from V and 1 base from J, with 7 bases between. This CDR3 is built from 13 residues. CDR1 and CDR2 (germline): SGHRS, YFSETQ. CDR3 in DNA: TGCGCCAGCAGCTCAGGACAGAACACTGAAGCTTTCTTT. It encodes CASSSGQNTEAFF.

This chain uses TRBV10-3 with TRBJ1-3; 8 bases fit TRBD1. V shed 7 bases, J shed 0 bases, and the junction held 11 bases outside the gene matches. The CDR3 is 17 amino acids. Germline CDR1 ENHRY, CDR2 SYGVKD. The CDR3 DNA reads as TGTGCCATCAATCATCCCGGGACAGGCGTCTCTGGAAACACCATATATTTT. Residues: CAINHPGTGVSGNTIYF.

The V and J genes are TRBV18 and TRBJ2-2, with 7 bases aligning to TRBD1. CDR3 length: 17 amino acids. Germline values: CDR1 KGHSH, CDR2 LQKENI. With V trimmed by 5 bases and J by 1 base, 10 bases remained unmatched. In DNA form, the CDR3 reads TGTGCCAGCTCAAGCCTGACCGGGACAGAGAACACCGGGGAGCTGTTTTTT. Translation gives CASSSLTGTENTGELFF.

This sequence joins TRBV5-4 and TRBJ2-2; D ambiguous. The V gene's germline CDR1 is SGHNT and CDR2 YYREEE (reference sequence). The CDR3 runs 14 residues. Trimming removed 0 bases at V and 4 bases at J, with 7 bases between. CDR3 sequence (DNA): TGTGCCAGCAGCTTGGCCAGCCCCACCGGGGAGCTGTTTTTT. Encoded protein: CASSLASPTGELFF.

The V gene is TRBV5-1, the J gene TRBJ1-2; D call uncertain. V was clipped by 1 base and J by 2 bases, with 6 bases between them. Germline CDR1 reads SGHRS; CDR2 reads YFSETQ. CDR3 length equals 13 residues. The CDR3 DNA reads as TGCGCCAGCAGCTTGATGTCGAACTATGGCTACACCTTC. The encoded protein is CASSLMSNYGYTF. The variable domain in full, completed from reference TRBV5-1 and TRBJ1-2, reads KAGVTQTPRYLIKTRGQQVTLSCSPISGHRSVSWYQQTPGQGLQFLFEYFSETQRNKGNFPGRFSGRQFSNSRSEMNVSTLELGDSALYLCASSLMSNYGYTFGSGTRLTVV.

This clone was seen only a few times. V gene TRBV5-8 combines with J gene TRBJ1-5; TRBD1 matches at 9 bases. Germline trimming cut 0 bases from V and 0 bases from J; bases unmatched to any gene: 1. Germline V gene data show CDR1 as SGHTS and CDR2 as YDEGEE. The CDR3 has 16 amino acids. The CDR3 reads CASSLGTGDSNQPQHF. CDR3 nucleotide sequence: TGTGCCAGCAGCTTGGGGACAGGGGATAGCAATCAGCCCCAGCATTTT.

The CDR3: CASSSRTGQDPFNTEAFF. DNA of the CDR3: TGCGCCAGCAGCTCGCGCACGGGACAGGACCCCTTTAACACTGAAGCTTTCTTT. V and J are TRBV5-1 and TRBJ1-1, with 8 bases identical to TRBD1. The length of the CDR3 is 18 residues. Per the germline V gene, CDR1 is SGHRS and CDR2 is YFSETQ. After removal of 3 bases from V and 2 bases from J, the junction contained 15 bases not matched to a gene.